The 10 T cell receptor beta chains listed next were all sequenced from one sample in a study of OX40 agonist ivuxolimab in advanced cancers. The repertoire was sequenced with immunoSEQ multiplex PCR; TCRdb's copy has only in-frame clones and lacks some. The sample yields about 19,000 clones, over 70% seen once. Sequencing used CD4+ or CD8+ T cells sorted from blood, obtained in a trial of the OX40 agonist ivuxolimab. The receptors stem from an adult with an advanced solid tumor such as melanoma, head and neck, liver or kidney cancer.

The J gene is TRBJ2-5, the V gene TRBV27; the D gene is possibly TRBD1 (6 bases). Trimming removed 6 bases from V and 2 bases from J, with 13 bases in between. The CDR3 runs to 14 residues. Germline CDR1 is MNHEY and CDR2 is SMNVEV (reference sequence). CDR3 DNA sequence: TGTGCCAGCAGCCCCGGGACAATTCAAGAGACCCAGTACTTC. It yields the protein CASSPGTIQETQYF.

The V call is TRBV19, the J call TRBJ2-1; TRBD2 matches 9 bases. CDR3 length equals 15 residues. Germline V lookup: CDR1 LNHDA, CDR2 SQIVND (reference sequence). V gave up 6 bases and J gave up 8 bases; unmatched junction bases: 11. This chain's CDR3 is CASRAAGGPWDEQFF. The CDR3 coding sequence is TGTGCCAGTAGAGCGGCGGGAGGGCCCTGGGATGAGCAGTTCTTC.

This clone was picked up one time. The chain uses TRBV28 and TRBJ2-6; maybe TRBD1 (6 bases). CDR3 size: 16 residues. The V and J ends lost 6 bases and 6 bases respectively, with 18 bases between them. Looked up from germline, CDR1 is MDHEN and CDR2 is SYDVKM. The CDR3 DNA follows: TGTGCCAGCAGATCCCCCACAGGGATTAAGGCCAACGTCCTGACTTTC. Its translation: CASRSPTGIKANVLTF.

This clone was observed a handful of times. The rearrangement joins TRBV4-2 to TRBJ1-2; a possible D gene is TRBD1 (6 bases). V dropped 3 bases and J dropped 0 bases, with 11 bases sitting between them. The germline gives CDR1 LGHNA, CDR2 YNFKEQ. This CDR3 spans 15 amino acids. The CDR3, as DNA: TGTGCCAGCAGCCATAGACAGGCAGCTAACTATGGCTACACCTTC. Amino acid sequence: CASSHRQAANYGYTF.

J is TRBJ2-3 and V is TRBV7-9; 7 bases agree with TRBD2. Germline CDR1 SEHNR, CDR2 FQNEAQ (reference sequence). The CDR3 spans 16 residues. Trimming cost V 1 base and J 0 bases; bases outside gene matches: 4. This CDR3 reads CASSLGGLPSTDTQYF. In DNA, the CDR3 is TGTGCCAGCAGCTTAGGGGGACTACCTAGCACAGATACGCAGTATTTT.

The J gene is TRBJ2-7, the V gene TRBV5-6; TRBD1 agrees at 7 bases. Germline trimming cut 0 bases from V and 6 bases from J; bases unmatched to any gene: 3. Germline V gene data show CDR1 as SGHDT and CDR2 as YYEEEE. There are 13 residues in the CDR3. Here the CDR3 reads CASSLGAGGEQYF. The CDR3 DNA reads TGTGCCAGCAGCTTGGGGGCAGGGGGCGAGCAGTACTTC.

The genes are TRBV15 and TRBJ2-2; D is possibly TRBD1 (6 bases). Trimming stripped 4 bases from V and 2 bases from J, with 20 bases between. The germline V gene encodes CDR1 LNHNV and CDR2 YYDKDF (reference sequence). The CDR3 totals 18 residues. DNA of the CDR3: TGTGCCACCAGCACCCAGTTTGGACGGACAGTCAACACCGGGGAGCTGTTTTTT. Translated: CATSTQFGRTVNTGELFF.

This clone was found once. The V gene is TRBV9, the J gene TRBJ2-4, with TRBD2 identical over 8 bases. Looked up from germline, CDR1 is SGDLS and CDR2 is YYNGEE. After removal of 4 bases from V and 7 bases from J, the junction contained 10 bases not matched to a gene. The CDR3 has 15 amino acids. For the CDR3, the DNA is TGTGCCAGCAGCTCCGGGGGGGCACCCGGGAACATTCAGTACTTC. It specifies CASSSGGAPGNIQYF.

By proportion, this clone is large. The rearrangement links TRBV5-6 to TRBJ2-5; D is ambiguous. The CDR3 is 13 amino acids. Trimming cost V 2 bases and J 2 bases, with 7 bases left between them. The V gene's germline CDR1 is SGHDT and CDR2 YYEEEE. In DNA, the CDR3 is TGTGCCAGCAGCTTTCGGCCTCAAGAGACCCAGTACTTC. It specifies CASSFRPQETQYF.

This clone has only one observation. The chain has TRBV11-2 and TRBJ2-5, with a tentative D call TRBD1 (6 bases). CDR3 size: 14 residues. The germline V and J ends were trimmed by 5 bases and 4 bases, with 14 bases remaining between them. Germline loops: CDR1 SGHAT, CDR2 FQNNGV. CDR3 residues: CASSAWDKVETQYF. DNA for the CDR3: TGTGCCAGCAGCGCTTGGGACAAAGTAGAGACCCAGTACTTC.